The present entry profiles one T cell receptor (beta chain) with its context. The target antigen is unknown. These data belong to a study of lymphopenia after photon versus proton radiotherapy. The assay was immunoSEQ multiplex PCR, and TCRdb's table has in-frame clones only and misses some. The sample lists 22,000 or so clones; around 90% were seen once. The study's findings and limits: In patients who died, overall survival fell as post-nadir TCR diversity dropped more.

The CDR3 length is 16 residues. Per germline, CDR1 SGHAT and CDR2 FQNNGV. Unmatched junction bases numbered 6, after V lost 4 bases and J lost 4 bases. The chain combines TRBV11-2 with TRBJ2-1; 11 nucleotides match TRBD2. The source is a woman in her sixties or seventies with pancreatic cancer. Some clones in this sample may be carry-over from other donors' samples. Sequences were derived from peripheral blood, sampled from a patient treated with proton-based radiotherapy. The CDR3 spells CASSYPGLAVYNEQFF. In DNA, the CDR3 is TGTGCCAGCAGCTACCCGGGACTAGCGGTTTACAATGAGCAGTTCTTC.